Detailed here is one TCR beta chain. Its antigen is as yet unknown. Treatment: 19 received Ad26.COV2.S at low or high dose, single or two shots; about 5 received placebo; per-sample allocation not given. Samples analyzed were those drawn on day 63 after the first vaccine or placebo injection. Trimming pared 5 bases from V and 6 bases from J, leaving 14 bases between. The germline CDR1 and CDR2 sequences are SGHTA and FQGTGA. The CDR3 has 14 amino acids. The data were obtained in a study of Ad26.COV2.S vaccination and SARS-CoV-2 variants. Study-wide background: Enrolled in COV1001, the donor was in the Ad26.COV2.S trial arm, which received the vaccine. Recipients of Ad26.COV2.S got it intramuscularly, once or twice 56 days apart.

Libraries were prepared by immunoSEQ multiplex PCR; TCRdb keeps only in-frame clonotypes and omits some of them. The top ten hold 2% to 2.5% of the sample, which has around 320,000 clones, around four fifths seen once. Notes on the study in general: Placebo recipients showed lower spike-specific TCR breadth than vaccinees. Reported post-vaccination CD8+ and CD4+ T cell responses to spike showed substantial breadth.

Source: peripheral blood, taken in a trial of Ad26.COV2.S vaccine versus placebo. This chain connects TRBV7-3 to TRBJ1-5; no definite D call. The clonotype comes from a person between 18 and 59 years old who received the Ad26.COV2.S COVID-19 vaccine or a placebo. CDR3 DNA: TGTGCCAGCAGCCCCCCAAAAGCCAGTCAGCCCCAGCATTTT. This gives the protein CASSPPKASQPQHF.